Listed here is a single T cell receptor (beta chain). Its antigen is undetermined. This entry belongs to a study of cytomegalovirus exposure and HLA in healthy donors. PCR amplification relied on 60 Vbeta primers (plus 13 Jbeta primers). The repertoire was sequenced with immunoSEQ multiplex PCR; TCRdb's copy has only in-frame clones and lacks some. Counted here are 35,000 to 40,000 clones, 60% to 80% occurring once; the ten biggest clones make up approximately 8.9%. Germline V gene lookup returns CDR1 MNHNY and CDR2 SVGAGI (reference sequence). The ends were cut back, 0 bases at V and 6 bases at J, with 14 bases in the middle. The CDR3 is 15 amino acids. Study outcomes and limitations: For cytomegalovirus status, the classifier reportedly gave diagnoses with high specificity and sensitivity.

The TCR sequence derives from a woman aged 25 to 39 in good health and CMV-seropositive. The chain combines TRBV6-6 with TRBJ2-5, with D perhaps TRBD2 (5 bases). The material sequenced was PBMCs. CDR3 protein: CASSYSTREAKTQYF. DNA for the CDR3: TGTGCCAGCAGTTACTCGACGAGGGAAGCAAAGACCCAGTACTTC.